Detailed here is one T cell receptor beta chain. The antigen is unknown. Data came from immunoSEQ multiplex PCR; TCRdb stores just in-frame clones and leaves some out. The sample carries more than 45,000 clones, around 91% recorded once. CDR1 MNHNS and CDR2 SASEGT come from the germline V gene. The CDR3 is 14 amino acids. Trimming cost V 5 bases and J 6 bases; bases outside gene matches: 7. The data stem from a study of graft-versus-host responses after intestinal transplantation. General study points: There were GvH clones found in recipient marrow, and some of them appeared first in ileum or blood.

The sequence was collected from a human patient who received an intestinal transplant, so some T cells may come from the graft donor. The sample was PBMCs, taken 118 days after intestinal transplantation. The V and J genes are TRBV6-1 and TRBJ2-4, with 7 positions matching TRBD1. The CDR3 loop is CASSLSTGPNIQYF. The CDR3, as DNA: TGTGCCAGCAGTCTCTCGACAGGGCCAAACATTCAGTACTTC.